This T cell receptor beta chain was profiled in a study of molecular identifiers for immune sequencing clone quantification. Study details: Replicates split RNA from roughly 20,000 or 100,000 naive CD8 cells five ways, and the researchers sequenced four portions. Study conclusions and caveats: Jurkat TCR RNA spiked in from one cell reportedly remained identifiable amid roughly 910,000 naive cells.

TCRdb reanalysed the PCR reads using MiXCR and keeps one entry per CDR3 protein. The data show tens of thousands of distinct CDR3 sequences, 20% to 25% seen once. Germline V gives CDR1 SGHNT, CDR2 YYREEE (reference sequence). This CDR3 is built from 12 residues. V was pared by 5 bases and J by 8 bases, with 13 bases between. A note on this clonotype: Its target is unknown.

J is TRBJ1-2 and V is TRBV5-4, with a weak D call TRBD1 (5 bases). Specimen: naive CD8+ T cells from blood, with Jurkat cell RNA spiked in. Documented subset: FACS-sorted CD8+CD4-CCR7+CD45RA+ naive T cells. This sequence was found in a human donor in good health. Some libraries in this study had Jurkat cell RNA spiked in. The CDR3 is CASSLGLNGYTF. Written as DNA, the CDR3 is TGTGCCAGCAGTCTGGGGCTTAACGGCTACACCTTC.